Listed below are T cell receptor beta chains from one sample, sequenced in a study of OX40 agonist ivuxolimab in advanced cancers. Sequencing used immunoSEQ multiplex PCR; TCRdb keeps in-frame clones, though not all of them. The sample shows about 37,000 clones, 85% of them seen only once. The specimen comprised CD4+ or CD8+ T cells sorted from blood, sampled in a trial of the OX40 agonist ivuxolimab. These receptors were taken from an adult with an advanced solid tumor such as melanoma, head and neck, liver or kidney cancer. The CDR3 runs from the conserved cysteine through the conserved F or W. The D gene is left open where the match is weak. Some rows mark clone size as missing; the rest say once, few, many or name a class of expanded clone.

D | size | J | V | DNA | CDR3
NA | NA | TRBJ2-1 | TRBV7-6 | TGTGCCAGCAGCTTCAGGCGTCGAGAGCAGTTCTTC | CASSFRRREQFF
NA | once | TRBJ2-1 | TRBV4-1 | TGCGCCAGCAGCCCCCCCCTATCGTGGGAGCAGTTCTTC | CASSPPLSWEQFF
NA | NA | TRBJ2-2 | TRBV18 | TGTGCCAGCTCACCGCTGGGGGGAAAGGACACCGGGGAGCTGTTTTTT | CASSPLGGKDTGELFF
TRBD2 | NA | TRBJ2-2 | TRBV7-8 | TGTGCCAGCAGCTTTCGGACTAGCGGGATCACCGGGGAGCTGTTTTTT | CASSFRTSGITGELFF
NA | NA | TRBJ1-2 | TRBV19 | TGTGCCAGTACGGGTCAGGGATACTATGGCTACACCTTC | CASTGQGYYGYTF
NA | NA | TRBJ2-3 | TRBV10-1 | TGCGCCAGCAGTGAGGATTGGAGCGATACGCAGTATTTT | CASSEDWSDTQYF
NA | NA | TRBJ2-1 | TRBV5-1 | TGCGCCAGCAGCTTGTCAGTTCCTGGGTATGAGCAGTTCTTC | CASSLSVPGYEQFF
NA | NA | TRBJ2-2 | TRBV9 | TGTGCCAGCAGCGTAGGCTCGGACGAGACCGGGGAGCTGTTTTTT | CASSVGSDETGELFF
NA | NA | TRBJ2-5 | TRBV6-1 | TGTGCCAGCAGCCTCAGATTTGAGACCCAGTACTTC | CASSLRFETQYF
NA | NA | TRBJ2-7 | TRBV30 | TGTGCCTGGAGCCGCCCGAACGAGCAGTACTTC | CAWSRPNEQYF
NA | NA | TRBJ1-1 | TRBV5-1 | TGCGCCAGCACCTTGGTTCGTTCTGCAGGGAACACTGAAGCTTTCTTT | CASTLVRSAGNTEAFF
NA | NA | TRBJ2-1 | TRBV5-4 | TGTGCCAGCAGCTCCGGAGGGTTAAGGAGTGAGCAGTTCTTC | CASSSGGLRSEQFF
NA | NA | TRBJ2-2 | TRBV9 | TGTGCCAGCAGTAACTACGGGGAGCTGTTTTTT | CASSNYGELFF
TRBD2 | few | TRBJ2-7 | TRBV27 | TGTGCCAGCAGCCCGGCGGGGGGCGTCGAGCAGTACTTC | CASSPAGGVEQYF
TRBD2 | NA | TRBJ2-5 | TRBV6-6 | TGTGCCAGCACCACGGGGGGATCCCCAGAGACCCAGTACTTC | CASTTGGSPETQYF
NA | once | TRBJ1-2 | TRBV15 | TGTGCCACCAGCAGCACTCGGACAGACCACTATGGCTACACCTTC | CATSSTRTDHYGYTF
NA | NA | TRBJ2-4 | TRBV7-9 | TGTGCCAGCAGCCTATCAGGACAAACCAAAAACATTCAGTACTTC | CASSLSGQTKNIQYF
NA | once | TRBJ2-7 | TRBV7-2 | TGTGCCAGCAGCTCACCCGGGACACTCGCCTACGAGCAGTACTTC | CASSSPGTLAYEQYF
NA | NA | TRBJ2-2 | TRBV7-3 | TGTGCCAGCAGGCTACTTAACACCGGGGAGCTGTTTTTT | CASRLLNTGELFF
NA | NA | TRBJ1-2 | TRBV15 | TGTGCCACCAGCAGAGACCCCGGGGGGATCTATGGCTACACCTTC | CATSRDPGGIYGYTF
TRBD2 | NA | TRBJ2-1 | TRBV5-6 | TGTGCCAGCAGCCCGACAGGGCTGCTTGCGGGAGGGAACAATGAGCAGTTCTTC | CASSPTGLLAGGNNEQFF
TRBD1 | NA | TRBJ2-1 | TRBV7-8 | TGTGCCAGCAGCTTAGCGGCAACAGGGGGCCTCTACAATGAGCAGTTCTTC | CASSLAATGGLYNEQFF
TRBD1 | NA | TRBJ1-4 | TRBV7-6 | TGTGCCAGCAGCCAGAGACAGGGCCAAACCGGTGAAAAACTGTTTTTT | CASSQRQGQTGEKLFF
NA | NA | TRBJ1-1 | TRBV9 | TGTGCCAGCAGCGCCCCGGAGGGGGGGGGACGGCAAGCTTTCTTT | CASSAPEGGGRQAFF
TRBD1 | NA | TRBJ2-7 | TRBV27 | TGTGCCAGCACCTCCGGGACAGCACCAATCTACGAGCAGTACTTC | CASTSGTAPIYEQYF
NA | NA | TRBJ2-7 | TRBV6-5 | TGTGCCAGCAGCCCGAGCCCAGGGAACTACGAGCAGTACTTC | CASSPSPGNYEQYF
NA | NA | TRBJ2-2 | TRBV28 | TGTGCCAGCAGCCGGACAGTAAACACCGGGGAGCTGTTTTTT | CASSRTVNTGELFF
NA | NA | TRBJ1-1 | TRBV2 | TGTGCCAGCAGGTCCACGGACACTGAAGCTTTCTTT | CASRSTDTEAFF
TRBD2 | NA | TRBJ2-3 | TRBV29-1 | TGCAGCGTTCAAAGGGCTAGCGGTAGCACAGATACGCAGTATTTT | CSVQRASGSTDTQYF
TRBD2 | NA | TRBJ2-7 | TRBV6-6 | TGTGCCAGCAGTTGGGGACTAGCCGTCTACGAGCAGTACTTC | CASSWGLAVYEQYF
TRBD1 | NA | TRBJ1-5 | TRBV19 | TGTGCCAGTAGAACATCCCGGGACAGTAATCAGCCCCAGCATTTT | CASRTSRDSNQPQHF
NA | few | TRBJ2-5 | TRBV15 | TGTGCCACCAGCAGAGATAACACTCCCCAAGAGACCCAGTACTTC | CATSRDNTPQETQYF
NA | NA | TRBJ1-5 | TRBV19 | TGTGCCAGTAGTATAGACCCACGAAGTGCCAGTCTCAATCAGCCCCAGCATTTT | CASSIDPRSASLNQPQHF
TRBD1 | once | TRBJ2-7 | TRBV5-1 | TGCGCCAGCAGCTTGGCCGGGACAGGGGGAGGCGAGCAGTACTTC | CASSLAGTGGGEQYF
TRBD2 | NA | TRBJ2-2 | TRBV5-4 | TGTGCCAGCAGCTTGGAGAGCGGGGGGGCTATCGGGGAGCTGTTTTTT | CASSLESGGAIGELFF
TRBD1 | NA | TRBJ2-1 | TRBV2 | TGTGCCAGCAGTGAAGCGGACAGGTCTTCCTACAATGAGCAGTTCTTC | CASSEADRSSYNEQFF
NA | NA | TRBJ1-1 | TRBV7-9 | TGTGCCAGCAGCTTAGGGGAAGATGAAGCTTTCTTT | CASSLGEDEAFF
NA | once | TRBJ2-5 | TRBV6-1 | TGTGCCACCACCCCGGCAGGAGCGGGTCAAGAGACCCAGTACTTC | CATTPAGAGQETQYF
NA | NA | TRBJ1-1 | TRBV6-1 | TGTGCCAGCAGTGAATTGTGGAGGGGGACTGAAGCTTTCTTT | CASSELWRGTEAFF